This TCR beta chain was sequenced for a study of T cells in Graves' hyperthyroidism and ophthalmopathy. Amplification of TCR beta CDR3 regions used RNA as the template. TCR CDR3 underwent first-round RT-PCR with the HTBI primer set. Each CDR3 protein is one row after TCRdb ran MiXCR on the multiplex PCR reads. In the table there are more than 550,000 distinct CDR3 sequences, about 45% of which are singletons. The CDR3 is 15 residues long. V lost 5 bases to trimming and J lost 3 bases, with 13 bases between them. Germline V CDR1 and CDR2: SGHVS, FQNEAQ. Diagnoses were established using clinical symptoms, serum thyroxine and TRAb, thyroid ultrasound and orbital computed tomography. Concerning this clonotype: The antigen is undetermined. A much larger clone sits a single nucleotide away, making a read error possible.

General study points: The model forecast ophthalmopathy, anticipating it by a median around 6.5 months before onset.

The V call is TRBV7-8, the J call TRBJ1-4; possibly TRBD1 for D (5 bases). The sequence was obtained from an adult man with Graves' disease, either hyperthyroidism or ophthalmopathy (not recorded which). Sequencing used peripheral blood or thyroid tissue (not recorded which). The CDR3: CASSPLDSANEKLFF. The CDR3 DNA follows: TGTGCCAGCAGCCCTCTAGACAGCGCTAATGAAAAACTGTTTTTT.